A single TCR beta chain is shown here with its context. These data belong to a study of blood T cell repertoires in COVID-19. Data came from immunoSEQ multiplex PCR; TCRdb stores just in-frame clones and leaves some out. Found here are 200,000 to 250,000 clones, around 81% of them singletons; the top ten hold about 4%. V dropped 6 bases and J dropped 6 bases, with 17 bases sitting between them. The CDR3 is made up of 14 amino acids. Germline CDR1 is KGHSH and CDR2 is LQKENI. The chain combines TRBV18 with TRBJ1-1, with D uncertain. The receptor was isolated from a man under 40 with acute COVID-19. The specimen was PBMCs or T cells enriched from blood (not recorded which). This chain's CDR3 is CASSEGVAPPEAFF. In DNA, the CDR3 is TGTGCCAGCTCGGAGGGTGTGGCCCCTCCTGAAGCTTTCTTT.